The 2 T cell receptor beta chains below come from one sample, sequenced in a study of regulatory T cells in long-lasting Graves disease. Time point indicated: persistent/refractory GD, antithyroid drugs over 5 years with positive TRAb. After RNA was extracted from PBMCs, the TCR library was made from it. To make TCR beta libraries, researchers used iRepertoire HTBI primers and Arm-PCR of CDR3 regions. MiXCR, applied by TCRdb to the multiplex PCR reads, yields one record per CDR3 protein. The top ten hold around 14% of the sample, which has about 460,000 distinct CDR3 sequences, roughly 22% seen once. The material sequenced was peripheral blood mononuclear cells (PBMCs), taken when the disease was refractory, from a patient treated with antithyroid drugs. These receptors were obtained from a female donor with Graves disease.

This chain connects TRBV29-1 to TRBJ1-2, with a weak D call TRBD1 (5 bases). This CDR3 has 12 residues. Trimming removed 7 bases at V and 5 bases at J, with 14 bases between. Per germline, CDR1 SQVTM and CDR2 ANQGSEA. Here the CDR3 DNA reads TGCAGCGCTTCAGGAGGGGAATATGGCTACACCTTC. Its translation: CSASGGEYGYTF.

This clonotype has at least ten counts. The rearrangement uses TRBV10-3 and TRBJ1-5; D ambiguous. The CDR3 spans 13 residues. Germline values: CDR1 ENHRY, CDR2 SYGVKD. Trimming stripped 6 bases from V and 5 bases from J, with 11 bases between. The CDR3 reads CAIRGNGDQPQHF. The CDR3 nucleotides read TGTGCCATCAGGGGGAACGGTGATCAGCCCCAGCATTTT.